This TCR beta chain was recorded in a study of blood T cell repertoires in COVID-19. Whole-study context: Samples of COVID-19 (acute and convalescent) were obtained from the United States, Italy and Spain.

Original processing notes: Reference gene primers were amplified, and this amplification served to estimate nucleated cell counts. TCRdb's copy holds only in-frame clones and misses some; the assay was immunoSEQ multiplex PCR. V, J and clone size are those of that table, while D and trimming were read from the DNA. The table records 450,000 or so clones, 90% of them present only once. The V gene end was trimmed by 0 bases and the J gene end by 7 bases; junction bases not matched to a gene: 13. The CDR3 is 16 residues long. Germline CDR1 SGHRS, CDR2 YFSETQ. The chain carries TRBV5-1 and TRBJ2-7; 7 bases line up with TRBD2. What was sequenced was PBMCs or T cells enriched from blood (not recorded which). The source is a man between 18 and 35 years old who had recovered from COVID-19. The CDR3 loop reads CASSLAGTTAVGEQYF. The CDR3 region has the DNA TGCGCCAGCAGCTTGGCGGGGACTACCGCTGTAGGGGAGCAGTACTTC.